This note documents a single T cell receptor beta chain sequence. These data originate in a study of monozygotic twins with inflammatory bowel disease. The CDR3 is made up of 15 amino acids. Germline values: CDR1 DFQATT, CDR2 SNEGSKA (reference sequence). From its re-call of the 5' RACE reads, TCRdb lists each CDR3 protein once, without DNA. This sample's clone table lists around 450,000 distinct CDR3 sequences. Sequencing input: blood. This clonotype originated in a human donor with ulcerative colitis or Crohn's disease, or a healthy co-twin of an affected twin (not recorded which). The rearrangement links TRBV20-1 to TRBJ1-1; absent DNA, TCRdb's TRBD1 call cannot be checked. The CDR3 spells CSARDPGTDPYEAFF.